Presented here are 14 T cell receptor beta chains from one specimen sequenced in a study of T cells expressing NK-cell markers. For each CDR3 protein, TCRdb gives one entry from its re-call of the 5' RACE reads, without DNA. The specimen's table records roughly 150,000 distinct CDR3 sequences. Sample: blood T cells: a sorted CD56 or NKG2C T cell subset, CD4+ or CD8+ T cells, or bulk PBMC T cells (not recorded which). These TCRs come from a woman aged 18 to 69 in good health.

V usage is TRBV6-7 and J usage is TRBJ2-1; TCRdb picks TRBD1, but there is no DNA to check that call. TRBV6-7 is labeled an ORF, and its function is uncertain. CDR3 length equals 17 residues. The CDR3 loop reads CASSYSTGLGPYNEQFF.

This sequence joins TRBV28 and TRBJ1-5. This CDR3 spans 16 amino acids. Germline-derived CDR1 and CDR2 are MDHEN and SYDVKM. This chain's CDR3 is CASSPSSGRGNQPQHF. The whole variable domain, remainder taken from reference TRBV28 and TRBJ1-5, is DVKVTQSSRYLVKRTGEKVFLECVQDMDHENMFWYRQDPGLGLRLIYFSYDVKMKEKGDIPEGYSVSREKKERFSLILESASTNQTSMYLCASSPSSGRGNQPQHFGDGTRLSIL.

V and J are TRBV20-1 and TRBJ1-1; with no DNA, the TCRdb D assignment of TRBD1 cannot be verified. The CDR3 sequence is 16 residues long. Per the germline V gene, CDR1 is DFQATT and CDR2 is SNEGSKA (reference sequence). This CDR3 is CSAREAGFVSSTEAFF.

J is TRBJ2-6 and V is TRBV7-3; TCRdb designates TRBD2, a call that cannot be tested without DNA. Germline V lookup: CDR1 SGHTA, CDR2 FQGTGA. The CDR3 covers 16 residues. The CDR3 is CASSSQAGPGANVLTF.

The chain is built from TRBV27 and TRBJ2-7; TCRdb calls TRBD2, which cannot be checked without DNA. CDR3 length: 13 amino acids. Germline CDR1 MNHEY, CDR2 SMNVEV (reference sequence). This chain's CDR3 is CASASGGTYEQYF.

This chain links TRBV27 with TRBJ1-2. Looked up from germline, CDR1 is MNHEY and CDR2 is SMNVEV (reference sequence). The CDR3 loop spans 13 amino acids. The CDR3 protein is CASSLSGVGGYTF.

The rearrangement joins TRBV7-9 to TRBJ2-7; the TRBD1 assignment by TCRdb is unverifiable without DNA. CDR3 length: 16 amino acids. Germline CDR1 and CDR2: SEHNR and FQNEAQ (reference sequence). This CDR3 is CASSLSWDPNSYEQYF.

The chain uses TRBV5-1 and TRBJ1-2. Germline values: CDR1 SGHRS, CDR2 YFSETQ. This CDR3 spans 15 amino acids. The CDR3 spells CASSLDGRVSGGYTF.

The chain has TRBV5-1 and TRBJ1-4; TCRdb's D gene call, TRBD1, goes unchecked for lack of DNA. The CDR3 has 12 residues. CDR1 and CDR2 (germline): SGHRS, YFSETQ. CDR3: CASRGSNEKLFF.

The chain employs TRBV6-5 and TRBJ2-1; TCRdb outputs TRBD1, but without DNA this stays unchecked. This CDR3 comprises 12 residues. Germline CDR1 and CDR2: MNHEY and SVGAGI. The CDR3 sequence is CASREGANEQFF.

V and J are TRBV5-6 and TRBJ2-3; the D call from TCRdb, TRBD1, cannot be confirmed without DNA. CDR1 is SGHDT, CDR2 YYEEEE, per germline. The CDR3 is 15 amino acids. CDR3 region: CASSLGGQGIDTQYF.

This chain uses TRBV5-5 with TRBJ1-3; checking the TCRdb D call of TRBD1 is not possible without DNA. This CDR3 is 17 amino acids long. Germline V gene data show CDR1 as SGHKS and CDR2 as YYEKEE (reference sequence). CDR3 residues: CASSSRQAISSGNTIYF.

The V call is TRBV7-8, the J call TRBJ2-1; checking the TCRdb D call of TRBD1 is not possible without DNA. Germline assignment: CDR1 SGHVS and CDR2 FQNEAQ. The CDR3 loop spans 16 amino acids. CDR3 sequence: CASSLERGPSYNEQFF.

V and J are TRBV5-1 and TRBJ2-7; TCRdb selects TRBD1, and the lack of DNA leaves this call unchecked. The CDR3 extends over 16 amino acids. The germline CDR1 and CDR2 sequences are SGHRS and YFSETQ. The CDR3 sequence: CASSHGLDIPGREQYF.